This T cell receptor beta chain was retrieved from a study of response to subunit inactivated influenza vaccine. Study findings and constraints: With each seasonal influenza vaccination, the authors suggested, few new T cells are recruited.

V shed 5 bases and J shed 0 bases, with 15 bases lying between them. CDR3 length equals 16 residues. Germline lookup yields CDR1 KGHDR and CDR2 SFDVKD. Each CDR3 protein is one row after TCRdb ran MiXCR on the RT-PCR reads. Of more than 550,000 distinct CDR3 sequences in the sample, about 10% were seen once. About this clonotype itself: Antigen: not known.

The V and J genes are TRBV24-1 and TRBJ2-5, with D tentatively TRBD1 (5 bases). This sample comprised PBMCs from blood, obtained on the day of vaccination. The sequence derives from a man aged 50-60 years who received an inactivated influenza vaccine. The CDR3 is CATSVFPGHYQETQYF. DNA of the CDR3: TGTGCCACCAGTGTATTCCCCGGACACTACCAAGAGACCCAGTACTTC.